This T cell receptor beta chain was sequenced during a study of cytotoxic CD8 clonotypes in ibrutinib-treated CLL. Study summary: Response sampling took place at median 12 months of treatment, range 6 to 36. Study findings and constraints: Clonality was higher at ibrutinib response and returned toward baseline at progression. The study sampled sustained-remission and progressing patients at different times.

Cryopreserved PBMCs supplied 2 to 2.5 micrograms of genomic DNA for TCR beta libraries. Germline CDR1 and CDR2: ENHRY and SYGVKD. This CDR3 comprises 14 residues. Trimming left V 2 bases short and J 0 bases short, with 5 bases between. Clones were read by immunoSEQ multiplex PCR, and TCRdb kept only the in-frame ones, dropping some. The data hold approximately 320,000 clones, with about 61% observed a single time. Remarks on this clone: Its antigen is not known.

The sequencing here drew on PBMCs, taken after 36 months of ibrutinib treatment. The chain joins TRBV10-3 to TRBJ1-5, with D hard to call. The receptor was isolated from a human donor with chronic lymphocytic leukemia. The CDR3: CAISEVGSNQPQHF. The CDR3 DNA is TGTGCCATCAGTGAGGTGGGTAGCAATCAGCCCCAGCATTTT.